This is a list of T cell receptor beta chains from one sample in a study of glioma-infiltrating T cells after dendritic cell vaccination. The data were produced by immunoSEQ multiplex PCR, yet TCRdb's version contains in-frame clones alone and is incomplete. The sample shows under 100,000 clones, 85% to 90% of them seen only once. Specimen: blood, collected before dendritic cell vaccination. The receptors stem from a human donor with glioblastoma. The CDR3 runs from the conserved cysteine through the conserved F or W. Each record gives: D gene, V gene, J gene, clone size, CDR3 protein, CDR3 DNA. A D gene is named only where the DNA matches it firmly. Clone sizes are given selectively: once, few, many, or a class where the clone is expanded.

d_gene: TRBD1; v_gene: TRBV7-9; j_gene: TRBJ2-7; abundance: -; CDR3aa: CASSRDYPQGAYEQYF; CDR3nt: TGTGCCAGCAGCCGTGATTACCCACAGGGGGCCTACGAGCAGTACTTC
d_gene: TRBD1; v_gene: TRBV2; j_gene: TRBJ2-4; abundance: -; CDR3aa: CASGGGGQGIYKNIQYF; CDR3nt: TGTGCCAGCGGGGGGGGAGGACAGGGGATATACAAAAACATTCAGTACTTC
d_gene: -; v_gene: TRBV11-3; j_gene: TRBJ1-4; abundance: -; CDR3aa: CASSWPDSDRAELFF; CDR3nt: TGTGCCAGCAGCTGGCCGGACAGCGACCGGGCGGAACTGTTTTTT
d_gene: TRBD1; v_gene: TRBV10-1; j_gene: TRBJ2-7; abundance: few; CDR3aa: CASSRTGIDEQYF; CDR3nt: TGCGCCAGCAGTAGGACAGGTATCGACGAGCAGTACTTC
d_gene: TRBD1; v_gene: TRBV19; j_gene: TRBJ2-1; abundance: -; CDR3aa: CASSTRTGVYNEQFF; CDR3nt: TGTGCCAGTAGTACTCGGACAGGGGTCTACAATGAGCAGTTCTTC
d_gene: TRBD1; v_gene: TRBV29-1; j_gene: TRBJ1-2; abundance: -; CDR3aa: CSVRDSRFYGYTF; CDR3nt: TGCAGCGTTCGGGACAGCCGTTTCTATGGCTACACCTTC
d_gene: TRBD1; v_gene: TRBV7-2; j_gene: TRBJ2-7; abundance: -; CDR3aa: CASRRSGTGGAFYEQYF; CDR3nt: TGTGCCAGCAGACGATCCGGGACAGGGGGCGCTTTCTACGAGCAGTACTTC
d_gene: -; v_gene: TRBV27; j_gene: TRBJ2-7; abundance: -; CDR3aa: CASSYRLTYEQYF; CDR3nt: TGTGCCAGCAGTTACAGGTTGACCTACGAGCAGTACTTC
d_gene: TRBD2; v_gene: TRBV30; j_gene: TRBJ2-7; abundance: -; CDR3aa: CACPAHSGSYEQYF; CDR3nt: TGTGCCTGCCCCGCACATAGCGGGAGCTACGAGCAGTACTTC
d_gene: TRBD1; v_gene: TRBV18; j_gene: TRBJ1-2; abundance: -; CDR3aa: CASSPSIQGANYGYTF; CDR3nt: TGTGCCAGCTCACCATCCATTCAGGGGGCAAACTATGGCTACACCTTC
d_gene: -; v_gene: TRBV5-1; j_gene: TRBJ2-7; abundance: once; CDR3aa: CASSPRGSYEQYF; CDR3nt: TGCGCCAGCAGCCCCCGAGGCTCCTACGAGCAGTACTTC
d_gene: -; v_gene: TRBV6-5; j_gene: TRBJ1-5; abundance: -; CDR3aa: CASRATDFNQPQHF; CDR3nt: TGTGCCAGCAGGGCTACAGATTTTAATCAGCCCCAGCATTTT
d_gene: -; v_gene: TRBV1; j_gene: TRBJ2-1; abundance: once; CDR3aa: CTSSQDRGRLRERRRSNEQFF; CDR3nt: TGCACCAGCAGCCAAGATCGGGGGAGACTTCGCGAGCGGAGGAGGAGCAATGAGCAGTTCTTC
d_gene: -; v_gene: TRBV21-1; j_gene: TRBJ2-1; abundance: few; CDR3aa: CASSFRLAVVSYNEQFF; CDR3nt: TGTGCCAGCAGCTTCCGACTAGCGGTCGTCTCCTACAATGAGCAGTTCTTC
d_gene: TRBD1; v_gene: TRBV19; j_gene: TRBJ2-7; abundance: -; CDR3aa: CASTLFGTGGYEQYF; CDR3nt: TGTGCCAGTACCCTCTTCGGGACAGGGGGCTACGAGCAGTACTTC
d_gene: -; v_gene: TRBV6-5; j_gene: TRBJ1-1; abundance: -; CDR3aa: CASRDGTLNTEAFF; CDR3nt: TGTGCCAGCAGAGACGGGACACTGAACACTGAAGCTTTCTTT
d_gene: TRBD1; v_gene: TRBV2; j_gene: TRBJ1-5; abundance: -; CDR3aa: CASSPPRRQGARSNQPQHF; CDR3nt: TGTGCCAGCAGTCCTCCCCGCAGACAGGGGGCAAGGAGCAATCAGCCCCAGCATTTT
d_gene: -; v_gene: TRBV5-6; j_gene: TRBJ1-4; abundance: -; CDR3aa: CASSLVRGEKLFF; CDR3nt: TGTGCCAGCAGCTTGGTTCGGGGTGAAAAACTGTTTTTT
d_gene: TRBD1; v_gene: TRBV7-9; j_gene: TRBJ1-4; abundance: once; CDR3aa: CASSATTGGVEKLFF; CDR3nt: TGTGCCAGCAGCGCCACGACAGGGGGAGTCGAAAAACTGTTTTTT
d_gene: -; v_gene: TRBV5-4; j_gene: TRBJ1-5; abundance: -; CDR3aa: CASSRGGVGSDQPQHF; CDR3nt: TGTGCCAGCAGCCGTGGGGGCGTGGGTTCGGATCAGCCCCAGCATTTT
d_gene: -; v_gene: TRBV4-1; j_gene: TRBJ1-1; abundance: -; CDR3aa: CASSQAWGPTEAFF; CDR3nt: TGCGCCAGCAGCCAAGCTTGGGGGCCCACTGAAGCTTTCTTT
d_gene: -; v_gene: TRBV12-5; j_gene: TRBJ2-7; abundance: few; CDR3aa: CASGLVQRAAYEQYF; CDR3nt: TGTGCTAGTGGTTTGGTACAACGAGCGGCCTACGAGCAGTACTTC
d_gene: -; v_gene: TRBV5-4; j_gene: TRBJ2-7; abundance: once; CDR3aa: CASSLEVGGFEQYF; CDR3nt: TGTGCCAGCAGCTTGGAGGTAGGAGGCTTTGAGCAGTACTTC
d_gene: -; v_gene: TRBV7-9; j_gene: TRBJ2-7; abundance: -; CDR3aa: CASSPSSYEQYF; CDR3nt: TGTGCCAGCAGCCCCAGCTCCTACGAGCAGTACTTC
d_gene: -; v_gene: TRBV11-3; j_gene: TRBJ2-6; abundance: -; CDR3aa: CASSTTSSGANVLTF; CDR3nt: TGTGCCAGCAGCACTACCTCTTCTGGGGCCAACGTCCTGACTTTC
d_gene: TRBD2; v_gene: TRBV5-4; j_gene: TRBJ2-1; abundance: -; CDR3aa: CASSLGREGEQFF; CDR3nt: TGTGCCAGCAGCTTGGGGAGGGAGGGGGAGCAGTTCTTC
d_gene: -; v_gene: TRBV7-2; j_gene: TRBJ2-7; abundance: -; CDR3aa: CASSLGAGAGYEQYF; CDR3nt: TGTGCCAGCAGCTTAGGGGCTGGCGCGGGCTACGAGCAGTACTTC